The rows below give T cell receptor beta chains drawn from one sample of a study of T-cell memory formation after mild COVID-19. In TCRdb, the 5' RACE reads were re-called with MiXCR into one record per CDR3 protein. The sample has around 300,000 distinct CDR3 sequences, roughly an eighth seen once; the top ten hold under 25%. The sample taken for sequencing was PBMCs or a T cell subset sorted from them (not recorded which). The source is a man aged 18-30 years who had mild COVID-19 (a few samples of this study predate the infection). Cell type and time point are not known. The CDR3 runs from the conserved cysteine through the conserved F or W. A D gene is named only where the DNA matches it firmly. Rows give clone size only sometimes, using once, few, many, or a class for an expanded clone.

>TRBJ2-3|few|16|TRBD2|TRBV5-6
TGTGCCAGCAGCTTGGTCCTAGCGGGGGTGACAGATACGCAGTATTTT
CASSLVLAGVTDTQYF
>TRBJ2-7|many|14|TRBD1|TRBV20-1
TGCAGTGCTAGAGGGGGGACAGTCTCCTACGAGCAGTACTTC
CSARGGTVSYEQYF
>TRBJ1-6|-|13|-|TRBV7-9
TGTGCCAGCAGCTTTTCCAGGCATCCACCCCTCCACTTT
CASSFSRHPPLHF
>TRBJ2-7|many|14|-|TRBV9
TGTGCCAGCAGCGTAGCAGACAGCTCCTACGAGCAGTACTTC
CASSVADSSYEQYF
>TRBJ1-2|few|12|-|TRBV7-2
TGTGCCAGCAGCTTAGACTACGGGACAAACACCTTC
CASSLDYGTNTF
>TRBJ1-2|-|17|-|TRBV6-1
TGTGCCAGCAGTGAATATCCCGGAGGTCTAGCTAACTATGGCTACACCTTC
CASSEYPGGLANYGYTF
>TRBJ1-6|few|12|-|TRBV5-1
TGCGCCAGCGGATTGACGGGTTCACCCCTCCACTTT
CASGLTGSPLHF
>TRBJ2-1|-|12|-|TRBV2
TGTGCCAGCAGACTTACTAGGGTGGAGCAGTTCTTC
CASRLTRVEQFF
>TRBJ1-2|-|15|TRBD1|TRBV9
TGTGCCAGCAGCAAAAGGGACAGGCTTATATATGGCTACACCTTC
CASSKRDRLIYGYTF
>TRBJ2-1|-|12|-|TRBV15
TGTGCCACCAGCACCCGGGTAAATGAGCAGTTATTC
CATSTRVNEQLF
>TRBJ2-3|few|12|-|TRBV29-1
TGCAGCGTTGAGGTCAGCACAGATACGCAGTATTTT
CSVEVSTDTQYF
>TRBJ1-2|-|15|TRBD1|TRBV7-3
TGTGCCAGCAGCTCAACCGGGACAGGGGGTGTTGGCTACACCTTC
CASSSTGTGGVGYTF
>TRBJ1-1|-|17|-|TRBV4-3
TGCGCCAGCAGCCAAGATAGCGTGGGAGTCATGAACACTGAAGCTTTCTTT
CASSQDSVGVMNTEAFF
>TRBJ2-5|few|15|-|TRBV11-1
TGTGCCAGCAGCCAAAACCAGGGAGTCCAAGAGACCCAGTACTTC
CASSQNQGVQETQYF
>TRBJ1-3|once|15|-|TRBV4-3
TGCGCCAGCAGCCAAGACAGGGGAGCCGGAAACACCATATATTTT
CASSQDRGAGNTIYF
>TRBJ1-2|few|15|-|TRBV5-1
TGCGCCAGCAGCTTGAGCACAAGTCAAGGCTATGGCTACACCTTC
CASSLSTSQGYGYTF
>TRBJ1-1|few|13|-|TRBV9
TGTGCCAGCAGCGTAGACGTGAACACTGAAGCTTTCTTT
CASSVDVNTEAFF
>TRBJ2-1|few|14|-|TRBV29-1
TGCAGCGCCCGGTGGCAGTACTCCTACAATGAGCAGTTCTTC
CSARWQYSYNEQFF
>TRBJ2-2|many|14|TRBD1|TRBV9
TGTGCCAGCAGCGACAGGGGGAACACCGGGGAGCTGTTTTTT
CASSDRGNTGELFF
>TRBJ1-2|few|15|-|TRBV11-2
TGTGCCAGCAGCCCCTTACCTCAGGCTTACTATGGCTACACCTTC
CASSPLPQAYYGYTF
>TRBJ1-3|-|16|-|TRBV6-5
TGTGCCAGCAGTTACTCCTGGGAGGCCTCTGGAAACACCATATATTTT
CASSYSWEASGNTIYF
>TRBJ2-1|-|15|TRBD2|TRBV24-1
TGTGCCACCAGTGATCCAGCGGGGGGGCCCACTGAGCAGTTCTTC
CATSDPAGGPTEQFF
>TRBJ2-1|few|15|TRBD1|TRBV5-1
TGCGCCAGCAGCATCCGGGACAGGGGTAGGAATGAGCAGTTCTTC
CASSIRDRGRNEQFF
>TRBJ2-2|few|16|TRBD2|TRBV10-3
TGTGCCAACCGCGACCCCGGACTAGCCGGGTCCGGGGAGCTGTTTTTT
CANRDPGLAGSGELFF
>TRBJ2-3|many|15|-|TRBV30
TGTGCCTGGAACGCCGGCAGGGAAAGCACAGATACGCAGTATTTT
CAWNAGRESTDTQYF
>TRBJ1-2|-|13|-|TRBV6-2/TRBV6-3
TGTGCCAGCAGTTACCAGGGTATCTATGGCTACACCTTC
CASSYQGIYGYTF
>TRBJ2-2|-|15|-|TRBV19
TGTGCCAGTAGCCAGGGCTTCGCGAACACCGGGGAGCTGTTTTTT
CASSQGFANTGELFF
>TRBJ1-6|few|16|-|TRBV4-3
TGCGCCAGCAGCCAAGGAAACGGCGCGATTAATTCACCCCTCCACTTT
CASSQGNGAINSPLHF
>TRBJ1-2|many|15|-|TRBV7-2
TGTGCCAGCAGCTTAGCTCTCACTCTGGGATATGGCTACACCTTC
CASSLALTLGYGYTF
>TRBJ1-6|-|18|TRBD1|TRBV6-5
TGTGCCAGCAGTTACTCGACAATCGGACAGGGGGTACGGTCACCCCTCCACTTT
CASSYSTIGQGVRSPLHF
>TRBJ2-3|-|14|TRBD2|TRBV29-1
TGCAGCGTGGCTGCGGGGGACAGCACAGATACGCAGTATTTT
CSVAAGDSTDTQYF
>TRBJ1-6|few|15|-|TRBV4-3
TGCGCCAGCAGCCATTCCACCGGGGACGGTTCACCCCTCCACTTT
CASSHSTGDGSPLHF
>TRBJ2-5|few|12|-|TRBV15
TGTGCCACCAGCAGGGCGGGGGAGACCCAGTACTTC
CATSRAGETQYF
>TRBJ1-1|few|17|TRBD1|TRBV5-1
TGCGCCAGCAGCTGGCCGACAGGGGATGTCTCAGACACTGAAGCTTTCTTT
CASSWPTGDVSDTEAFF
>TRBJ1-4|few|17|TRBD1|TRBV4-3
TGCGCCAGCAGCCAACGGGTAGGGGGCGACAATAATGAAAAACTGTTTTTT
CASSQRVGGDNNEKLFF
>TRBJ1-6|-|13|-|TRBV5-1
TGCGCCAGCAGTCCGGATTCTTTTTCACCCCTCCACTTT
CASSPDSFSPLHF
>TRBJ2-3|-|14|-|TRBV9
TGTGCCAGCAGCGTCAGAGGTAGGGGGGATACGCAGTATTTT
CASSVRGRGDTQYF
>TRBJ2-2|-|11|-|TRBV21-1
TGTGCCAGTAAGGGGACCGGGGAGCTGTTTTTT
CASKGTGELFF
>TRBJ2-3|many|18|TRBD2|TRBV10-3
TGTGCCATCAGTACGACTAGCGGGGGCGCCTCTGACACAGATACGCAGTATTTT
CAISTTSGGASDTDTQYF
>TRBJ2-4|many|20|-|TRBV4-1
TGCGCCAGCAGCCAAGAGAACCGTCCCACAGGGCCAATAGCCAAAAACATTCAGTACTTC
CASSQENRPTGPIAKNIQYF
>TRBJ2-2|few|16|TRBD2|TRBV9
TGTGCCAGCAGCTACGGAAGCGGGGGGAAGGCCGGGGAGCTGTTTTTT
CASSYGSGGKAGELFF
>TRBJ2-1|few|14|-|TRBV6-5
TGTGCCAGCAAGATTCGAAGCTCCTACAATGAGCAGTTCTTC
CASKIRSSYNEQFF
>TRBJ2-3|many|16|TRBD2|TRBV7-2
TGTGCCAGCAGCCCAGGGTGGCGGGGGGGAGGAGATACGCAGTATTTT
CASSPGWRGGGDTQYF
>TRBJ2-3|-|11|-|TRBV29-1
TGCAGCGTTGTGGGGCCAGATCCGCAGTATTTT
CSVVGPDPQYF
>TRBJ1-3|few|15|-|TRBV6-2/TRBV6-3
TGTGCCAGCAGTTACGGGAGATCCTTTGGAAACACCATATATTTT
CASSYGRSFGNTIYF
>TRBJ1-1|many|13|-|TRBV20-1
TGCAGTGCCTTGGGGCTTCTGAACACTGAAGCTTTCTTT
CSALGLLNTEAFF
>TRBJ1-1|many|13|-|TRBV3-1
TGTGCCAGCAGCCCTTTGGTTGGCACTGAAGCTTTCTTT
CASSPLVGTEAFF
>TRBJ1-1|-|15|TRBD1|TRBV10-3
TGTGCCATCAGGACCAGGACAGGGGCGGACACTGAAGCTTTCTTT
CAIRTRTGADTEAFF
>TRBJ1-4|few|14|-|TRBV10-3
TGTGCCATCAGGAAGCCAGGGACTAATGAAAAACTGTTTTTT
CAIRKPGTNEKLFF
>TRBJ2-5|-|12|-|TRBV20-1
TGCAGTTCGAGGCCTGGCCAAGAGACCCAGTACTTC
CSSRPGQETQYF
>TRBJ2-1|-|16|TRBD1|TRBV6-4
TGTGCCAGCAGTGACTCGACAGGGGGCCGGGGGAATGAGCAGTTCTTC
CASSDSTGGRGNEQFF
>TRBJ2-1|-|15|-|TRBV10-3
TGTGCCGTCACACAAGAGGGGAGATCCTACAATGAGCAGTTCTTC
CAVTQEGRSYNEQFF
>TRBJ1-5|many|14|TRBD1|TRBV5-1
TGCGCCAGCAGCTTGGTCGACAGGGCTCAGCCCCAGCATTTT
CASSLVDRAQPQHF